This T cell receptor (beta chain) was found in a study of control samples from healthy donors and cancer patients. The table came from immunoSEQ multiplex PCR; TCRdb's copy has only in-frame clones and leaves some out. This sample yields about 100,000 clones, of which about 90% are seen a single time; 15% to 20% belongs to the top ten. Source material: blood. The TCR sequence derives from a woman aged 45-65 years in good health.

Here the CDR3 reads CASSPMGLAGETQYF. Here the CDR3 DNA reads TGTGCCAGCAGCCCGATGGGACTAGCGGGGGAGACCCAGTACTTC. The chain combines TRBV7-3 with TRBJ2-5; 13 nucleotides align to TRBD2. The CDR3 runs 15 residues. Per the germline V gene, CDR1 is SGHTA and CDR2 is FQGTGA. J lost 5 bases, V lost 5 bases, and 5 bases had no gene match.